This TCR beta chain was found in a study of control samples from healthy donors and cancer patients. Clones were read by immunoSEQ multiplex PCR, and TCRdb kept only the in-frame ones, dropping some. Of roughly 150,000 clones in the sample, over 90% were seen once. The CDR3 loop spans 13 amino acids. From germline, CDR1 is WSHSY and CDR2 SAAADI. V was clipped by 6 bases and J by 3 bases; unmatched bases: 5. The chain employs TRBV10-2 and TRBJ2-7, with 7 bases fitting TRBD1. Source material: blood. This sequence was found in a man over 45 in good health. The CDR3 is CASRRGTDYEQYF. The CDR3, as DNA: TGCGCCAGCAGGAGGGGGACAGACTACGAGCAGTACTTC.